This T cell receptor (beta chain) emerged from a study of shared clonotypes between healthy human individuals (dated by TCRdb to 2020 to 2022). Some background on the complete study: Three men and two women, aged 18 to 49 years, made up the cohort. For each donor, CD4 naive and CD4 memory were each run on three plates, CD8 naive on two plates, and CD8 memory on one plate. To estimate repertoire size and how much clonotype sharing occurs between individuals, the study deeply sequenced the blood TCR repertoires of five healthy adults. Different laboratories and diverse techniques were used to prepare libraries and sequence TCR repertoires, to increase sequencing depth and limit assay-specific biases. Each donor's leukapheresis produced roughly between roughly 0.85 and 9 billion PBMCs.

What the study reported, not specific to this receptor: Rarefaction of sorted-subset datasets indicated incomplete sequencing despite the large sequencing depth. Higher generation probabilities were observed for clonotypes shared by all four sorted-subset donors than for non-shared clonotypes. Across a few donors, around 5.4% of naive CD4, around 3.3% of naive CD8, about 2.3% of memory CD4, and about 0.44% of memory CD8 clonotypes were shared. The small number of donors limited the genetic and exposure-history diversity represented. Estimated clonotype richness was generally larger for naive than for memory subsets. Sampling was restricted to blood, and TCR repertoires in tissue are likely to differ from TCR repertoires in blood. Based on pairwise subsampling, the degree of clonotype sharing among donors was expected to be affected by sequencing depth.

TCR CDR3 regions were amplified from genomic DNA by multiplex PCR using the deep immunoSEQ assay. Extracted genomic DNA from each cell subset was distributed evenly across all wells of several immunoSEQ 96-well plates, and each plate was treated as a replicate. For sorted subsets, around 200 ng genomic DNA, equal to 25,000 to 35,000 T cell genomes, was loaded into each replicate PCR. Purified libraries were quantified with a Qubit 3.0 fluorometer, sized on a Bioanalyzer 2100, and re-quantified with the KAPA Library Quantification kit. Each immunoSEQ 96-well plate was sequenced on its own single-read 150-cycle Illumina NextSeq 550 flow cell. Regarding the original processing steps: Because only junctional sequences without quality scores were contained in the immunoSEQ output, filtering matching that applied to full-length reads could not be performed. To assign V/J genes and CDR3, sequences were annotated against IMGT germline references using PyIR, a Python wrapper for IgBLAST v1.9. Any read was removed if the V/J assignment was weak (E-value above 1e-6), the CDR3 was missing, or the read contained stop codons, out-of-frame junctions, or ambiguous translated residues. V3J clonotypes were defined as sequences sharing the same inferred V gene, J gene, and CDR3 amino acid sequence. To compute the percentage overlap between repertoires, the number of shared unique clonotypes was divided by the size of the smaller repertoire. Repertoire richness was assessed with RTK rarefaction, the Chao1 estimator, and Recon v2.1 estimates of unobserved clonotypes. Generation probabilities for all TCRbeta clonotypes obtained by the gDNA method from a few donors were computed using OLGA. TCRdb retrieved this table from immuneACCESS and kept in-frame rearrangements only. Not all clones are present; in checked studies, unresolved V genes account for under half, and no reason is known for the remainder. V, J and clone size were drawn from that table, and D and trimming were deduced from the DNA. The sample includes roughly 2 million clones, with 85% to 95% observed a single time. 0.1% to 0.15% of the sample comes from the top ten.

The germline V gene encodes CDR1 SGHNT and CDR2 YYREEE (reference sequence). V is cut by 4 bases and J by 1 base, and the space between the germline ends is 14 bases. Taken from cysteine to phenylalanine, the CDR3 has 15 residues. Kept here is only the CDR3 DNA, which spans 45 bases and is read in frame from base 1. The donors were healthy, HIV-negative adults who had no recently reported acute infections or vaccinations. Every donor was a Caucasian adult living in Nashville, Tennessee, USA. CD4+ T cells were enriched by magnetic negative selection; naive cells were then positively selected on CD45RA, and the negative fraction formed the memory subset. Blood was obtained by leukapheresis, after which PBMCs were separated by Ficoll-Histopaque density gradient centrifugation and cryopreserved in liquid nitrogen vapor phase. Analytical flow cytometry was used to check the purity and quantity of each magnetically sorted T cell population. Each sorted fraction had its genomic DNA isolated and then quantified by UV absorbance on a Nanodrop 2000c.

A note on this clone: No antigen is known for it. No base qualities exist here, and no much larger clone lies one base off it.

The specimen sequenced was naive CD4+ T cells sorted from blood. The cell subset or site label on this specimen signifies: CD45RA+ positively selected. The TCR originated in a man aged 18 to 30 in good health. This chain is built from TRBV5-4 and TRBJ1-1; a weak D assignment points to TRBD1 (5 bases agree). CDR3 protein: CASSTGSGRNTEAFF. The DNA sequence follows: TGTGCCAGCAGCACTGGCTCAGGGAGGAACACTGAAGCTTTCTTT. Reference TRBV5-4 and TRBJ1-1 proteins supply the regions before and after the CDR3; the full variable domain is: ETGVTQSPTHLIKTRGQQVTLRCSSQSGHNTVSWYQQALGQGPQFIFQYYREEENGRGNFPPRFSGLQFPNYSSELNVNALELDDSALYLCASSTGSGRNTEAFFGQGTRLTVV.